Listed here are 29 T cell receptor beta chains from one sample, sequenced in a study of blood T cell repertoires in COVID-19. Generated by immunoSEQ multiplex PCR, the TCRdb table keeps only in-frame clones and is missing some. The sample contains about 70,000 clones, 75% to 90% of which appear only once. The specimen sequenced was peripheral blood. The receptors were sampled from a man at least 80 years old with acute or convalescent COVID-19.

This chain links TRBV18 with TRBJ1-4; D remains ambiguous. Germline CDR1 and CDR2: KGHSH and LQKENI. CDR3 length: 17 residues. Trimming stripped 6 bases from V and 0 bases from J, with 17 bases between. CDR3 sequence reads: CASSARWYSSTNEKLFF. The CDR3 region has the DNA TGTGCCAGCTCGGCCAGGTGGTACTCTTCAACTAATGAAAAACTGTTTTTT.

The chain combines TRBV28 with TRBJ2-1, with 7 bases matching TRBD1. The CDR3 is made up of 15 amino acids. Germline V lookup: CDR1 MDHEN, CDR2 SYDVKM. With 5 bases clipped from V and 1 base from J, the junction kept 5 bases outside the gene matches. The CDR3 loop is CASSPLTGSYNEQFF. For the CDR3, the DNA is TGTGCCAGCAGTCCACTGACAGGGTCCTACAATGAGCAGTTCTTC.

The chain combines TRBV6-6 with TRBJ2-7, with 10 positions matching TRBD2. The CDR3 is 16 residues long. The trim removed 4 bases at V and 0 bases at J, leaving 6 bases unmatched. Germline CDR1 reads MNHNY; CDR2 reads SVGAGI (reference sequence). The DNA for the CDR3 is TGTGCCAGCAGTTCCTGGACTAGCGGCAACTCCTACGAGCAGTACTTC. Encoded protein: CASSSWTSGNSYEQYF.

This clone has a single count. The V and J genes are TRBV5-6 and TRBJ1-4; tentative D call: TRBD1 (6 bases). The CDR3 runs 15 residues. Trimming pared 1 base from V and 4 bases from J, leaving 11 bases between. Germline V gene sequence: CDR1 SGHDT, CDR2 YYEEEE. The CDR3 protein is CASSLQGTSNEKLFF. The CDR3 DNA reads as TGTGCCAGCAGCTTGCAGGGGACAAGTAATGAAAAACTGTTTTTT.

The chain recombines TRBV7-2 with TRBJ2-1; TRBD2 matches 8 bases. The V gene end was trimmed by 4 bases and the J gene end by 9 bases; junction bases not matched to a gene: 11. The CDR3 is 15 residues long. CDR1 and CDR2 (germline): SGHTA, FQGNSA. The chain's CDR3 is CASSSTSVRGGEQFF. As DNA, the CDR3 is TGTGCCAGCAGCTCGACTAGCGTCAGGGGAGGTGAGCAGTTCTTC.

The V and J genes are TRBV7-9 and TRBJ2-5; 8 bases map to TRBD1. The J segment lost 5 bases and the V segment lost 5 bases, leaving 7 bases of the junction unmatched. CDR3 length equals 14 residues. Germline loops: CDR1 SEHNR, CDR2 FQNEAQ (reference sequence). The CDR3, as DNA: TGTGCCAGCAGCGTCAACCGGGACAGGGAGACCCAGTACTTC. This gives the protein CASSVNRDRETQYF.

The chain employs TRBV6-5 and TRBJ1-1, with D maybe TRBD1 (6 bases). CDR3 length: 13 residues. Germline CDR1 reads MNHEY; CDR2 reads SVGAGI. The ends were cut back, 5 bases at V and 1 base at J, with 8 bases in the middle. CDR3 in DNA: TGTGCCAGCAGTCGGACAGAGAACACTGAAGCTTTCTTT. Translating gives CASSRTENTEAFF.

DNA of the CDR3: TGTGCCACCAGTGATGGCGGGGGGGGCAATGAGCAGTTCTTC. Amino acid sequence: CATSDGGGGNEQFF. The chain links TRBV24-1 to TRBJ2-1, with 9 bases that match TRBD2. With V trimmed by 3 bases and J by 6 bases, 2 bases remained unmatched. Germline CDR1 is KGHDR and CDR2 is SFDVKD. The CDR3 extends over 14 amino acids.

The CDR3 nucleotides read TGTGCCAGCAAACAGGGGGCGCAGGGTTTTGGAGGCTACACCTTC. Translating it yields CASKQGAQGFGGYTF. This sequence joins TRBV18 and TRBJ1-2; 9 nucleotides match TRBD1. The germline V gene has CDR1 KGHSH and CDR2 LQKENI. CDR3 length: 15 residues. With V trimmed by 8 bases and J by 8 bases, 15 bases remained unmatched. The full variable domain, rest sourced from reference TRBV18 and TRBJ1-2, is NAGVMQNPRHLVRRRGQEARLRCSPMKGHSHVYWYRQLPEEGLKFMVYLQKENIIDESGMPKERFSAEFPKEGPSILRIQQVVRGDSAAYFCASKQGAQGFGGYTFGSGTRLTVV.

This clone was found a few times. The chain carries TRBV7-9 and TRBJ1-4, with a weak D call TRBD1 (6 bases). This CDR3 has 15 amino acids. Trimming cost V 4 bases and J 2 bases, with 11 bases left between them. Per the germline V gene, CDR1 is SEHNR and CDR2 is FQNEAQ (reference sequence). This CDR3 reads CASSWTVPTNEKLFF. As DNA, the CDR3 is TGTGCCAGCAGCTGGACAGTTCCCACTAATGAAAAACTGTTTTTT.

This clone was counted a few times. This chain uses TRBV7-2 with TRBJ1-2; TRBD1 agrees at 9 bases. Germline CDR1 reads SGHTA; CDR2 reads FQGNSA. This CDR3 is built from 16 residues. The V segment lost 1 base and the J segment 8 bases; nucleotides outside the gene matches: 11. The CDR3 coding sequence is TGTGCCAGCAGCTTAGAGAGGGGCTACAGGGGGCAAGGCTACACCTTC. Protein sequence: CASSLERGYRGQGYTF.

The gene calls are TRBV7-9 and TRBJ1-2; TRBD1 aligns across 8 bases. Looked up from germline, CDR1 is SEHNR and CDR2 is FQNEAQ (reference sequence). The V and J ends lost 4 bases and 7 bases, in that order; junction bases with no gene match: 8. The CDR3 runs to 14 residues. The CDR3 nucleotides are TGTGCCAGCAGCTCAGCAGGGGGCGCGGGTGGCTACACCTTC. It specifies CASSSAGGAGGYTF.

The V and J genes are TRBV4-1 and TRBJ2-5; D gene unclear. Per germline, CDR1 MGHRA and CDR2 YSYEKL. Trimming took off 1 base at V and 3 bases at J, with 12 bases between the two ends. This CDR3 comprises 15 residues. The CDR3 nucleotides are TGCGCCAGCAGCCAAGGAGGCCTCCCGGAAGAGACCCAGTACTTC. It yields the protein CASSQGGLPEETQYF.

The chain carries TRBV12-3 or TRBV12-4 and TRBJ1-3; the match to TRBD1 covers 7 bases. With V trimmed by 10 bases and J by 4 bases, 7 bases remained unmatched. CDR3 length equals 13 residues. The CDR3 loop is CATGGGRGNTIYF. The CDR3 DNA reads TGTGCCACCGGAGGGGGCCGGGGAAACACCATATATTTT.

CDR3 in amino acids: CASARGPGDEQYF. As DNA, the CDR3 is TGCGCCAGCGCGCGGGGCCCTGGGGACGAGCAGTACTTC. V usage is TRBV10-1 and J usage is TRBJ2-7, with D perhaps matching TRBD2 (6 bases). The germline gives CDR1 WNHNN, CDR2 SYGVQD (reference sequence). CDR3 size: 13 residues. The germline V and J ends were trimmed by 8 bases and 5 bases, with 16 bases remaining between them.

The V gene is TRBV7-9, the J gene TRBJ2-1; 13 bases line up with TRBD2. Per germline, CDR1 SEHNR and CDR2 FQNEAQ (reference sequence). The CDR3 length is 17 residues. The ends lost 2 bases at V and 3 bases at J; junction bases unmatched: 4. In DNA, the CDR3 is TGTGCCAGCAGCTTAAGGACTAGCGGGAGTATCTACAATGAGCAGTTCTTC. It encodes CASSLRTSGSIYNEQFF.

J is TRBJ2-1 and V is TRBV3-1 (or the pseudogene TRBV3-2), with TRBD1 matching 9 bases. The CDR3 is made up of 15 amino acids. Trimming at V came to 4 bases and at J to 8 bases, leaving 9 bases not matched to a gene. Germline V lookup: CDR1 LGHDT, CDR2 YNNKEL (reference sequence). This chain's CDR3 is CASSPLWGQGYEQFF. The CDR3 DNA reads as TGTGCCAGCAGCCCTCTTTGGGGACAGGGCTATGAGCAGTTCTTC.

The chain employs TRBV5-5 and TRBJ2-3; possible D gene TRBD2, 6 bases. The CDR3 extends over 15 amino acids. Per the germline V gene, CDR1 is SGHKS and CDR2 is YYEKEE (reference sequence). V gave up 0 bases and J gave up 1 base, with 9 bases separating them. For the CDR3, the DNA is TGTGCCAGCAGCTTGGTTGGGGAGGGCACAGATACGCAGTATTTT. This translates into CASSLVGEGTDTQYF.

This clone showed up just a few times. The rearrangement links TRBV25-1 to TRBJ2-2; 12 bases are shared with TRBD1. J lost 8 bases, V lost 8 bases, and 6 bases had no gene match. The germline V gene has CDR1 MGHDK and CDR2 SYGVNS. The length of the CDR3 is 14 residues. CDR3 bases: TGTGCCAGCCAAGGGACAGGGGGCAAGGGGGAGCTGTTTTTT. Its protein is CASQGTGGKGELFF. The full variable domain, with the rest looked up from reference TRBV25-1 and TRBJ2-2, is EADIYQTPRYLVIGTGKKITLECSQTMGHDKMYWYQQDPGMELHLIHYSYGVNSTEKGDLSSESTVSRIRTEHFPLTLESARPSHTSQYLCASQGTGGKGELFFGEGSRLTVL.

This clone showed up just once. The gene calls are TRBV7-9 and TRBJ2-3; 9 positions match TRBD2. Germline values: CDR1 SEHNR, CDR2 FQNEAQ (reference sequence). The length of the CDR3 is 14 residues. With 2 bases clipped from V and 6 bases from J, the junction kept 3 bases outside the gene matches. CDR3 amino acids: CASSLTAGGDTQYF. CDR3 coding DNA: TGTGCCAGCAGCTTAACGGCGGGAGGGGATACGCAGTATTTT.

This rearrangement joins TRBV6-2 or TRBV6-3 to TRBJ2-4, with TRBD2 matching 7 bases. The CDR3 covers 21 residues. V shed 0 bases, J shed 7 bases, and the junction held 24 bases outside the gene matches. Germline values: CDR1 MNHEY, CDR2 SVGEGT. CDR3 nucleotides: TGTGCCAGCAGTTACTCGTTCGCGACTGGCGGGAGCCGGAGTTTTTGGAACATTCAGTACTTC. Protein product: CASSYSFATGGSRSFWNIQYF.

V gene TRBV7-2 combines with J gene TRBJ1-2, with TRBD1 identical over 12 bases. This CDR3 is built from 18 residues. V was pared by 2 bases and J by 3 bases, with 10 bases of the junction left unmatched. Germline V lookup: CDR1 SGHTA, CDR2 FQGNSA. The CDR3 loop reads CASSLQGTGGVDYYGYTF. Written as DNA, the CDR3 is TGTGCCAGCAGCTTACAGGGGACAGGGGGCGTCGACTACTATGGCTACACCTTC.

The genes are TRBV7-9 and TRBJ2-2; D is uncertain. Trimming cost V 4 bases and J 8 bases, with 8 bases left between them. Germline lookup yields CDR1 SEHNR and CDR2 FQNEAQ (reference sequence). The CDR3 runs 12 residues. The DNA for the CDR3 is TGTGCCAGCAGCTCCCCTCTGGGGGAGCTGTTTTTT. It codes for CASSSPLGELFF.

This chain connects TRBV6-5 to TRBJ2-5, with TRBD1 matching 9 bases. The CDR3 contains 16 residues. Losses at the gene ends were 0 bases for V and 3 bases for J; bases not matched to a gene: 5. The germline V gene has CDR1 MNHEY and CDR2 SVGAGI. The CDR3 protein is CASSYSLGQGKETQYF. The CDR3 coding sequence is TGTGCCAGCAGTTACTCGCTTGGACAGGGGAAAGAGACCCAGTACTTC.

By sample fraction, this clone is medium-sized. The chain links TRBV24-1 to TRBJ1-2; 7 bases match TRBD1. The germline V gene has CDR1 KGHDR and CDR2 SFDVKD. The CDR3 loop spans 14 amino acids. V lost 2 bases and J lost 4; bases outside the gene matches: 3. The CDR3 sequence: CATSDSGTAYGYTF. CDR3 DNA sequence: TGTGCCACCAGTGATTCGGGGACAGCCTATGGCTACACCTTC.

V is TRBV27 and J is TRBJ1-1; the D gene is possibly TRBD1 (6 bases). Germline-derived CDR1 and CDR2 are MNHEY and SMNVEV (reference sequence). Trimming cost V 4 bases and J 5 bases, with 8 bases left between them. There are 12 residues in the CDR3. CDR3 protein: CASSSGATEAFF. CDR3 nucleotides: TGTGCCAGCAGTTCAGGGGCTACTGAAGCTTTCTTT.

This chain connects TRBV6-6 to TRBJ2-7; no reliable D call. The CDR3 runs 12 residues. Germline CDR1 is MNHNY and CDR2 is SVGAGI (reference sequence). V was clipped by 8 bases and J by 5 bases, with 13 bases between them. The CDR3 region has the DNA TGTGCCAGCTGCCGGGTTCGCGACGAGCAGTACTTC. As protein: CASCRVRDEQYF.

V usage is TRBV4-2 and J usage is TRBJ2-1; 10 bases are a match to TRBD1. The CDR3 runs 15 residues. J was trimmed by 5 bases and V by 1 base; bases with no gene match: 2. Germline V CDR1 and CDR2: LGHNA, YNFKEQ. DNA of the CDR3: TGTGCCAGCAGCCAAGCCGGGACAGGGGACAATGAGCAGTTCTTC. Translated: CASSQAGTGDNEQFF.

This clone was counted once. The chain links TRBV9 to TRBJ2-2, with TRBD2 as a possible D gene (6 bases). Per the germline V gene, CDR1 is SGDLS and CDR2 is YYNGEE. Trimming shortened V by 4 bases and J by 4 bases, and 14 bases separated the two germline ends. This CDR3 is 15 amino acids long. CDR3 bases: TGTGCCAGCAGCCCCCCGACTAGACGCACCGGGGAGCTGTTTTTT. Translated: CASSPPTRRTGELFF.